A single sample gave rise to the 23 T cell receptor beta chains below, sequenced in a study of blood T cell repertoires in COVID-19. This table comes from immunoSEQ multiplex PCR, and its TCRdb copy is limited to in-frame clones, with some not included. The table records around 450,000 clones, roughly nine tenths of them present only once. Sequencing input: PBMCs or T cells enriched from blood (not recorded which). These receptors were obtained from a woman between 18 and 30 years old who had recovered from COVID-19.

The rearrangement links TRBV5-1 to TRBJ2-1; 8 bases agree with TRBD1. Germline-derived CDR1 and CDR2 are SGHRS and YFSETQ. The length of the CDR3 is 14 residues. V shed 2 bases, J shed 7 bases, and the junction held 5 bases outside the gene matches. The CDR3: CASSFLQGANEQFF. The CDR3 DNA is TGCGCCAGCAGCTTCCTTCAGGGGGCGAATGAGCAGTTCTTC. The full variable domain, in which reference TRBV5-1 and TRBJ2-1 provide the parts outside the CDR3, is KAGVTQTPRYLIKTRGQQVTLSCSPISGHRSVSWYQQTPGQGLQFLFEYFSETQRNKGNFPGRFSGRQFSNSRSEMNVSTLELGDSALYLCASSFLQGANEQFFGPGTRLTVL.

The chain is built from TRBV7-8 and TRBJ2-7; D possibly corresponds to TRBD2 (7 bases). The germline CDR1 and CDR2 sequences are SGHVS and FQNEAQ. The CDR3 extends over 14 amino acids. Trimming removed 0 bases at V and 7 bases at J, with 13 bases between. CDR3 in amino acids: CASSLAGGLGEQYF. The CDR3 DNA reads as TGTGCCAGCAGCTTAGCGGGGGGGCTGGGGGAGCAGTACTTC. The variable domain in full, completed from reference TRBV7-8 and TRBJ2-7, reads GAGVSQSPRYKVAKRGQDVALRCDPISGHVSLFWYQQALGQGPEFLTYFQNEAQLDKSGLPSDRFFAERPEGSVSTLKIQRTQQEDSAVYLCASSLAGGLGEQYFGPGTRLTVT.

CDR3 in DNA: TGTGCCAGCAGCACATTGACGGGCGGGAACATTCAGTACTTC. Protein sequence: CASSTLTGGNIQYF. This rearrangement joins TRBV5-6 to TRBJ2-4, with D perhaps TRBD2 (5 bases). Germline V lookup: CDR1 SGHDT, CDR2 YYEEEE. CDR3 length: 14 residues. V lost 4 bases and J 7 bases, leaving 15 bases between the germline ends.

This chain links TRBV6-5 with TRBJ1-2; 11 bases line up with TRBD1. This CDR3 has 15 amino acids. Losses at the gene ends were 5 bases for V and 6 bases for J; bases not matched to a gene: 8. Per the germline V gene, CDR1 is MNHEY and CDR2 is SVGAGI. The CDR3 DNA reads TGTGCCAGCAGTCCCCGGACAGGGGGCGCAGATGGCTACACCTTC. As protein: CASSPRTGGADGYTF.

V gene TRBV5-1 combines with J gene TRBJ1-2, with a tentative D call TRBD1 (6 bases). CDR3 length: 15 residues. CDR1 and CDR2 (germline): SGHRS, YFSETQ. Deletions cut 1 base from V and 4 bases from J, with 14 bases between. CDR3 sequence: CASSLTGGVGYGYTF. The DNA for the CDR3 is TGCGCCAGCAGCTTGACGGGGGGCGTTGGCTATGGCTACACCTTC.

The rearrangement uses TRBV4-2 and TRBJ1-2; 8 positions match TRBD1. The CDR3 extends over 15 amino acids. Germline values: CDR1 LGHNA, CDR2 YNFKEQ. V lost 0 bases and J lost 4; bases outside the gene matches: 4. CDR3 sequence: CASSQDPGTGYGYTF. In DNA, the CDR3 is TGTGCCAGCAGCCAAGATCCCGGGACAGGCTATGGCTACACCTTC.

V usage is TRBV28 and J usage is TRBJ1-6; a possible D gene is TRBD1 (6 bases). The V gene's germline CDR1 is MDHEN and CDR2 SYDVKM. This CDR3 has 15 amino acids. V gave up 7 bases and J gave up 6 bases, with 16 bases separating them. CDR3 sequence: CASTTDRGANSPLHF. The CDR3 nucleotides are TGTGCCAGCACCACCGACCGGGGGGCTAATTCACCCCTCCACTTT. The full variable domain, its missing parts supplied by reference TRBV28 and TRBJ1-6, is DVKVTQSSRYLVKRTGEKVFLECVQDMDHENMFWYRQDPGLGLRLIYFSYDVKMKEKGDIPEGYSVSREKKERFSLILESASTNQTSMYLCASTTDRGANSPLHFGNGTRLTVT.

The sample holds one count of this clone. The rearrangement joins TRBV6-4 to TRBJ1-5; D call uncertain. Germline V lookup: CDR1 MRHNA, CDR2 SNTAGT. The CDR3 covers 13 residues. With 5 bases removed from V and 5 bases from J, the gap between germline ends came to 10 bases. The CDR3 here is CASSPRAYQPQHF. CDR3 bases: TGTGCCAGCAGTCCGAGGGCGTATCAGCCCCAGCATTTT.

This clone was found once. The genes are TRBV5-5 and TRBJ1-5; a weak D match, TRBD1 (5 bases). The germline V gene encodes CDR1 SGHKS and CDR2 YYEKEE (reference sequence). This CDR3 has 15 residues. The V end lost 1 base, the J end lost 2 bases, and 10 bases lay between the germline ends. The CDR3 loop is CASSLLPGGNQPQHF. For the CDR3, the DNA is TGTGCCAGCAGCTTGTTACCGGGGGGCAATCAGCCCCAGCATTTT.

The table lists this clone with a few counts. This chain uses TRBV24-1 with TRBJ2-2, with D maybe TRBD1 (6 bases). The CDR3 extends over 14 amino acids. From germline, CDR1 is KGHDR and CDR2 SFDVKD. With 10 bases removed from V and 6 bases from J, the gap between germline ends came to 17 bases. The CDR3 DNA reads TGTGCCACGAGGGGCCAGGGGTCCGCCGGGGAGCTGTTTTTT. This gives the protein CATRGQGSAGELFF.

The chain recombines TRBV6-6 with TRBJ2-7; D uncertain. Germline values: CDR1 MNHNY, CDR2 SVGAGI (reference sequence). The V and J ends lost 4 bases and 7 bases respectively, with 11 bases between them. The CDR3 covers 12 residues. Here the CDR3 DNA reads TGTGCCAGCAGTTTGCCTACGAGGGAGCAGTACTTC. Translation: CASSLPTREQYF.

This rearrangement joins TRBV10-3 to TRBJ2-1; weak D call: TRBD2 (7 bases). Germline CDR1 ENHRY, CDR2 SYGVKD. The CDR3 loop spans 16 amino acids. The V end lost 1 base, the J end lost 7 bases, and 17 bases lay between the germline ends. CDR3 sequence reads: CAISEWAGAGTNEQFF. In DNA, the CDR3 is TGTGCCATCAGTGAGTGGGCGGGAGCGGGGACAAATGAGCAGTTCTTC.

The chain links TRBV5-6 to TRBJ1-5; TRBD1 agrees at 9 bases. The junction had 4 bases not matched to a gene; V was cut back by 4 bases and J by 5 bases. CDR1 is SGHDT and CDR2 is YYEEEE in the germline V gene. The CDR3 is 14 amino acids. The CDR3 loop reads CASSPRDRDQPQHF. The CDR3 region has the DNA TGTGCCAGCAGCCCCCGGGACAGGGATCAGCCCCAGCATTTT.

This clone was counted only a few times. The chain employs TRBV18 and TRBJ1-1; perhaps TRBD1 as D (6 bases). Germline assignment: CDR1 KGHSH and CDR2 LQKENI. V was trimmed by 0 bases and J by 6 bases, leaving 14 bases between them. The CDR3 spans 15 residues. In DNA form, the CDR3 reads TGTGCCAGCTCACCACCGGTGGAACAGGGTTCTGAAGCTTTCTTT. Encoded protein: CASSPPVEQGSEAFF.

The chain combines TRBV12-5 with TRBJ2-5; 9 nucleotides match TRBD2. The CDR3 is 14 amino acids. CDR1 LGHNT and CDR2 FRNRAP come from the germline V gene. V dropped 5 bases and J dropped 4; count of bases not matched to a gene: 5. This CDR3 is CASGPGTSIETQYF. The CDR3 region has the DNA TGTGCTAGTGGTCCCGGGACTAGCATAGAGACCCAGTACTTC.

This chain connects TRBV14 to TRBJ1-4; D not certain. In germline, CDR1 is SGHDN, CDR2 FVKESK. The ends were cut back, 3 bases at V and 5 bases at J, with 7 bases in the middle. The CDR3 extends over 13 amino acids. CDR3: CASSQVGNEKLFF. The CDR3 DNA reads as TGTGCCAGCAGCCAGGTCGGGAATGAAAAACTGTTTTTT.

The genes are TRBV18 and TRBJ1-5; the D gene is possibly TRBD1 (5 bases). The germline V gene has CDR1 KGHSH and CDR2 LQKENI. Trimming cost V 6 bases and J 5 bases, with 14 bases left between them. The CDR3 has 14 amino acids. CDR3 protein: CASSPGHQDQPQHF. In nucleotides, the CDR3 is TGTGCCAGCTCCCCAGGACATCAAGATCAGCCCCAGCATTTT.

V and J are TRBV5-6 and TRBJ2-7; 8 nucleotides agree with TRBD1. The CDR3 contains 14 residues. V trimming: 7 bases; J trimming: 0 bases; junction bases outside the gene matches: 6. Germline-derived CDR1 and CDR2 are SGHDT and YYEEEE. CDR3 in DNA: TGTGCCAGCTACGGACAGGGTAGCTCCTACGAGCAGTACTTC. Protein: CASYGQGSSYEQYF.

This clone showed up just once. The chain employs TRBV5-1 and TRBJ2-2, with D possibly TRBD1 on 6 matching bases. Trimming removed 4 bases at V and 4 bases at J, with 11 bases between. Per the germline V gene, CDR1 is SGHRS and CDR2 is YFSETQ. The CDR3 has 14 amino acids. The CDR3, as DNA: TGCGCCAGCAGCCCGGACAGTCTCACCGGGGAGCTGTTTTTT. Residues: CASSPDSLTGELFF.

The chain is built from TRBV3-1 (or the pseudogene TRBV3-2) and TRBJ2-5; 9 positions match TRBD2. The CDR3 has 16 residues. The germline V gene has CDR1 LGHDT and CDR2 YNNKEL (reference sequence). V shed 4 bases, J shed 5 bases, and the junction held 11 bases outside the gene matches. CDR3 DNA: TGTGCCAGCAGCCCCTTGGGTGCGGGGGGGCCTGAGACCCAGTACTTC. Amino acids: CASSPLGAGGPETQYF.

This sequence joins TRBV3-1 (or the pseudogene TRBV3-2) and TRBJ2-2; TRBD2 agrees at 9 bases. Germline lookup yields CDR1 LGHDT and CDR2 YNNKEL (reference sequence). J lost 4 bases, V lost 0 bases, and 6 bases had no gene match. The CDR3 runs 17 residues. The CDR3 nucleotides read TGTGCCAGCAGCCAAGAGGGGCTAGCGGGATTCACCGGGGAGCTGTTTTTT. It is translated as CASSQEGLAGFTGELFF.

This chain connects TRBV25-1 to TRBJ1-6; 10 bases agree with TRBD1. The V gene end was trimmed by 9 bases and the J gene end by 6 bases; junction bases not matched to a gene: 11. Germline lookup yields CDR1 MGHDK and CDR2 SYGVNS. The CDR3 loop spans 16 amino acids. In DNA, the CDR3 is TGTGCCAGTCAATCCGCCGGGACAGGGGTTAATTCACCCCTCCACTTT. This sequence encodes CASQSAGTGVNSPLHF.

The rearrangement uses TRBV6-1 and TRBJ1-1; no reliable D call. This CDR3 has 15 amino acids. With 1 base removed from V and 1 base from J, the gap between germline ends came to 10 bases. Germline V lookup: CDR1 MNHNS, CDR2 SASEGT. The CDR3 DNA reads TGTGCCAGCAGTGAAGAGAGACAAACGAACACTGAAGCTTTCTTT. This codes for CASSEERQTNTEAFF.